This T cell receptor beta chain came from a study of cytomegalovirus exposure and HLA in healthy donors. In regard to this clone: Its antigen is undetermined.

PCR involved 60 Vbeta and 13 Jbeta primers. Clones were sequenced by immunoSEQ multiplex PCR, and TCRdb holds only the in-frame ones, with some missing. This table holds 85,000 to 90,000 clones, 85% found once. Study results and caveats: CMV serostatus stood as the only immune exposure information on hand. Further analysis was carried out later, and it showed several of the most significant clusters appearing linked to common viral pathogens. Researchers reported in a later analysis that a missense DCLRE1C variant was tied to TCR beta V- and J-gene trimming.

The germline gives CDR1 SGHRS, CDR2 YFSETQ. V was clipped by 3 bases and J by 1 base, with 20 bases between them. The CDR3 is 18 residues long. Sequencing was done on a sample of PBMCs. The chain carries TRBV5-1 and TRBJ1-5; possibly TRBD1 for D (6 bases). The sequence was obtained from a man between 40 and 49 years old in good health and CMV-seropositive. DNA of the CDR3: TGCGCCAGCAGCTCCAGACCCACACAGGGAGTAAGCAATCAGCCCCAGCATTTT. Amino acids: CASSSRPTQGVSNQPQHF.